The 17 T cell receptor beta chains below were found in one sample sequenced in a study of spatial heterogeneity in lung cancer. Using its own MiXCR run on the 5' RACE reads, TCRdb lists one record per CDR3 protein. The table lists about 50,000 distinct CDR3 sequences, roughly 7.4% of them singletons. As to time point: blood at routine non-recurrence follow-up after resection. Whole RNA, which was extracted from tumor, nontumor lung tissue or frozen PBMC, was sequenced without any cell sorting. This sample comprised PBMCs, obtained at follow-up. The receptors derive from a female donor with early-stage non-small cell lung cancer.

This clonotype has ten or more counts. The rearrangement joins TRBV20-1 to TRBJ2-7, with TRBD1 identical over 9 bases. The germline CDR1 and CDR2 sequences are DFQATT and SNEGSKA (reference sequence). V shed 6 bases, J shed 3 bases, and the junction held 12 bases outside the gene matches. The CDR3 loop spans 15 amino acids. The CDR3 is CSAGRVGQGGYEQYF. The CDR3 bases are TGCAGTGCGGGCAGGGTGGGACAGGGAGGCTACGAGCAGTACTTC.

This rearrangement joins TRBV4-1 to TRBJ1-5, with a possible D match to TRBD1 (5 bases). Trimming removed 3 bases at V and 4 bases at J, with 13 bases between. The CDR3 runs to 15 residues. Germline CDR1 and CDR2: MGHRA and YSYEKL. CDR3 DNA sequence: TGCGCCAGCAGCCAGGGGACGGGCAATAATCAGCCCCAGCATTTT. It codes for CASSQGTGNNQPQHF.

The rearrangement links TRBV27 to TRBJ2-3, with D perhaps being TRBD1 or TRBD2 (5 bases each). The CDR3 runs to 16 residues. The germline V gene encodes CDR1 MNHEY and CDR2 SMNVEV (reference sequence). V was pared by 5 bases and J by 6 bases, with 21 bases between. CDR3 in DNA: TGTGCCAGCAGTCGACCCGGGACCCGAGGGTGGGATACGCAGTATTTT. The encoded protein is CASSRPGTRGWDTQYF.

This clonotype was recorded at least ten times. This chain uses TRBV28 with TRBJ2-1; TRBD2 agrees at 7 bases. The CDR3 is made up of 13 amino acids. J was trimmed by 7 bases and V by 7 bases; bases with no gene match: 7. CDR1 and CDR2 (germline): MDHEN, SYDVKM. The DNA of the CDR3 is TGTGCCAGCATAGGCGGGGGTCGGAATGAGCAGTTCTTC. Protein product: CASIGGGRNEQFF.

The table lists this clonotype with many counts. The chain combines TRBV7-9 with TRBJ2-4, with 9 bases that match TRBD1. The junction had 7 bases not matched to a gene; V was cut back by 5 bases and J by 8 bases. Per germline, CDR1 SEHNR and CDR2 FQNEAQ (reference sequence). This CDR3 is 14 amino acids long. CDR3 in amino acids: CASSQSQGADIQYF. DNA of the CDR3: TGTGCCAGCAGCCAATCACAGGGGGCGGACATTCAGTACTTC.

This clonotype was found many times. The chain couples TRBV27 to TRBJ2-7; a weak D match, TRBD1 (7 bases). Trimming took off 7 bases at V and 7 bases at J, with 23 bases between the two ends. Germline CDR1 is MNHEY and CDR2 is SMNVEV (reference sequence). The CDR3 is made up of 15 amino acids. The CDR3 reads CASNRAGGSFWEQYF. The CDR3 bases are TGTGCCAGCAATCGGGCAGGGGGGAGCTTTTGGGAGCAGTACTTC.

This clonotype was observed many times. The CDR3 loop reads CASSSAGSGQNQPQHF. DNA of the CDR3: TGTGCCAGCAGTTCTGCAGGTTCCGGTCAAAATCAGCCCCAGCATTTT. The V call is TRBV28, the J call TRBJ1-5, with no clear D. With 4 bases removed from V and 4 bases from J, the gap between germline ends came to 17 bases. The CDR3 is made up of 16 amino acids. Looked up from germline, CDR1 is MDHEN and CDR2 is SYDVKM.

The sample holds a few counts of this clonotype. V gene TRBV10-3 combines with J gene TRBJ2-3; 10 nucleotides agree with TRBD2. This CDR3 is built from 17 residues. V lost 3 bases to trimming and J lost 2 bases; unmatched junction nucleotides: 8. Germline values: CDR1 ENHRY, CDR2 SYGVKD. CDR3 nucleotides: TGTGCCATCAGTGACCCCACTAGCGGGGCAAACACAGATACGCAGTATTTT. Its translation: CAISDPTSGANTDTQYF.

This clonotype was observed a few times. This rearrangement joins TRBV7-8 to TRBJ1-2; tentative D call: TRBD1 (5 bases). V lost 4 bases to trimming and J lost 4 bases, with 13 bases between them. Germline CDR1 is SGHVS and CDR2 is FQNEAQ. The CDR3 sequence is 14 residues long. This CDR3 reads CASSYKGRTYGYTF. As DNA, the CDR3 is TGTGCCAGCAGCTATAAGGGGAGAACCTATGGCTACACCTTC.

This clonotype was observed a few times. CDR3 loop: CSAGLAGSGNTIYF. The CDR3 region has the DNA TGCAGTGCTGGGCTGGCTGGCTCTGGAAACACCATATATTTT. The rearrangement uses TRBV20-1 and TRBJ1-3; D is unresolved. Per germline, CDR1 DFQATT and CDR2 SNEGSKA (reference sequence). The V gene lost 5 bases and the J gene lost 0 bases, with 11 bases spanning the gap. This CDR3 is built from 14 residues.

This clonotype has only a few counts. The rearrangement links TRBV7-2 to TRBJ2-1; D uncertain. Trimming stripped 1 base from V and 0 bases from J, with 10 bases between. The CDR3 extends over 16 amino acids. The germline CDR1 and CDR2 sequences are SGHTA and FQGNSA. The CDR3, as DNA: TGTGCCAGCAGCTTAGATCTATCGAGCTCCTACAATGAGCAGTTCTTC. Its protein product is CASSLDLSSSYNEQFF. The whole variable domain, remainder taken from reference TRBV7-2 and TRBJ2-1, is GAGVSQSPSNKVTEKGKDVELRCDPISGHTALYWYRQSLGQGLEFLIYFQGNSAPDKSGLPSDRFSAERTGGSVSTLTIQRTQQEDSAVYLCASSLDLSSSYNEQFFGPGTRLTVL.

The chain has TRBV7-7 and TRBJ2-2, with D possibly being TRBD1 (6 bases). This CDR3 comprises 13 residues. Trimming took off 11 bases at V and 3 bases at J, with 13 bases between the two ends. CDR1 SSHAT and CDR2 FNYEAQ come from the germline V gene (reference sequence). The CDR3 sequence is CACRDTDTGELFF. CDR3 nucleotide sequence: TGTGCCTGCCGGGACACCGACACCGGGGAGCTGTTTTTT.

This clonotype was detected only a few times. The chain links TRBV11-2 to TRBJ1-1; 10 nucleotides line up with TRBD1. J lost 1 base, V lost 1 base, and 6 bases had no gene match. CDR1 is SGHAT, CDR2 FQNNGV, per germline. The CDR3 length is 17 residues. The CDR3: CASSLGQGARGNTEAFF. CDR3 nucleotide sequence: TGTGCCAGCAGCTTAGGACAGGGGGCGAGGGGGAACACTGAAGCTTTCTTT.

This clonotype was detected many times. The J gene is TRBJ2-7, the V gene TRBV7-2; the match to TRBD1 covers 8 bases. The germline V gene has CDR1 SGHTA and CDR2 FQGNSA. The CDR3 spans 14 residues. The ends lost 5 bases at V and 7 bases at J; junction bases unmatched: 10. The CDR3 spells CASSLDREMDEQYF. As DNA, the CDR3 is TGTGCCAGCAGCCTGGACAGGGAAATGGATGAGCAGTACTTC.

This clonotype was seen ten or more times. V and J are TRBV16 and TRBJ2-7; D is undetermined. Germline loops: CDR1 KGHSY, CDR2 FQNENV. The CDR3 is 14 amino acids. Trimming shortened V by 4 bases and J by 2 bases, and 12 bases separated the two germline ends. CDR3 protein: CASSPQLGTYEQYF. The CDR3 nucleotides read TGTGCCAGCAGCCCCCAGCTGGGAACCTACGAGCAGTACTTC.

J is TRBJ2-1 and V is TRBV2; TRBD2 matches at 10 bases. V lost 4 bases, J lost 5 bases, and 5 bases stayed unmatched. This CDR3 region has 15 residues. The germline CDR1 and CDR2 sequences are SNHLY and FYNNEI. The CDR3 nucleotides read TGTGCCAGCAGTGCCCGGCTAGCGGGGGACAATGAGCAGTTCTTC. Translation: CASSARLAGDNEQFF.

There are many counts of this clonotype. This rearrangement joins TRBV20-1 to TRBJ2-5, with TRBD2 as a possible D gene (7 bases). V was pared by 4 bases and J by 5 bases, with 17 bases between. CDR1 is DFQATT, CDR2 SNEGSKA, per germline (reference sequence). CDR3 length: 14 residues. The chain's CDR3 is CSAKSGGGWETQYF. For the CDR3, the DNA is TGCAGTGCTAAGAGTGGGGGGGGCTGGGAGACCCAGTACTTC.